This T cell receptor beta chain derives from a study of blood T cell repertoires in COVID-19. About the study: T cells, B-cell-depleted T cells, or PBMCs supplied cDNA or gDNA.

The age range of participants was about 18 to 100 years, with residence in around 22 US areas. Participant-reported clinical history was the basis for cohort assignment. As processed by the authors: For nucleated cells, counts were estimated from reference gene primer amplification. Clones were sequenced by immunoSEQ multiplex PCR, and TCRdb holds only the in-frame ones, with some missing. V and J calls and clone size come straight from that table; D and trimming were deduced from the DNA. Here the sample spans 200,000 to 250,000 clones, roughly 91% being singletons. The sample was PBMCs or T cells enriched from blood (not recorded which). The clonotype was recovered from a man in his thirties or forties in a cohort exposed to, infected with or recovered from COVID-19 (not recorded which).

The CDR3 sequence is CASSATSGSYNEQFF. CDR3 DNA: TGTGCCAGCAGTGCAACTAGCGGGTCCTACAATGAGCAGTTCTTC. The chain couples TRBV3-1 (or the pseudogene TRBV3-2) to TRBJ2-1; 9 bases line up with TRBD2. Per the germline V gene, CDR1 is LGHDT and CDR2 is YNNKEL (reference sequence). CDR3 size: 15 residues. V shed 6 bases, J shed 1 base, and the junction held 4 bases outside the gene matches.